This is a list of T cell receptor beta chains from one sample in a study of chemoradiotherapy in HPV16-positive cancers. TCRdb's copy holds only in-frame clones and misses some; the assay was immunoSEQ multiplex PCR. This table holds about 950 clones, 88% found once. Specimen: tumor tissue, collected from a patient who underwent chemoradiotherapy. The receptors come from a human donor with HPV-associated anogenital cancer. Both conserved end residues are part of each CDR3. Fields, in order: J gene, D gene, V gene, clone size, CDR3 DNA, CDR3 protein. A D gene is named only where the DNA matches it firmly. Where a row states a size, it is once, few, many or the class of an expanded clone; other rows omit it.

j_call: TRBJ1-1; d_call: TRBD1; v_call: TRBV7-2; clone_size: -; cdr3_nt: TGTGCCAGCAGCTTACAGGGGGAAACTGAAGCTTTCTTT; cdr3_aa: CASSLQGETEAFF
j_call: TRBJ2-7; d_call: -; v_call: TRBV6-6; clone_size: -; cdr3_nt: TGTGCCAGCAGCCGTCAGGAGAACTACGAGCAGTACTTC; cdr3_aa: CASSRQENYEQYF
j_call: TRBJ1-1; d_call: -; v_call: TRBV11-3; clone_size: few; cdr3_nt: TGTGCCAGCAGCCCCGGGGGGGACCCGAACACTGAAGCTTTCTTT; cdr3_aa: CASSPGGDPNTEAFF
j_call: TRBJ2-3; d_call: TRBD2; v_call: TRBV4-1; clone_size: -; cdr3_nt: TGCGCCAGCAGCCAACCACTAGTAACTAGCGGGAGTGTGAATTTT; cdr3_aa: CASSQPLVTSGSVNF
j_call: TRBJ2-7; d_call: TRBD1; v_call: TRBV20-1; clone_size: -; cdr3_nt: TGCAGTGCTGGGACAGACTACGAGCAGTACTTC; cdr3_aa: CSAGTDYEQYF
j_call: TRBJ2-7; d_call: TRBD1; v_call: TRBV7-6; clone_size: -; cdr3_nt: TGTGCCAGCAGCTTAGGGGCAGGGGGACATAACGAGCAGTACTTC; cdr3_aa: CASSLGAGGHNEQYF
j_call: TRBJ2-3; d_call: -; v_call: TRBV5-4; clone_size: once; cdr3_nt: TGTGCCAGCAGCAAGGCCCAGGTTAGCACAGATACGCAGTATTTT; cdr3_aa: CASSKAQVSTDTQYF
j_call: TRBJ1-1; d_call: TRBD1; v_call: TRBV7-2; clone_size: -; cdr3_nt: TGTGCCAGCAGTCTTACAGGGGACACTGAAGCTTTCTTT; cdr3_aa: CASSLTGDTEAFF
j_call: TRBJ2-3; d_call: TRBD1; v_call: TRBV9; clone_size: -; cdr3_nt: TGTGCCAGCAGCGTAGGGGGACAGGGGAGGATGTCAGATACGCAGTATTTT; cdr3_aa: CASSVGGQGRMSDTQYF
j_call: TRBJ2-3; d_call: TRBD2; v_call: TRBV19; clone_size: -; cdr3_nt: TGTGCCAGTACTGAACTAGCGGGAGTTCCAGATACGCAGTATTTT; cdr3_aa: CASTELAGVPDTQYF
j_call: TRBJ2-7; d_call: -; v_call: TRBV7-9; clone_size: -; cdr3_nt: TGTGCCAGCAGCCCCCCGGGCGGGGGCACCTACGAGCAGTACTTC; cdr3_aa: CASSPPGGGTYEQYF
j_call: TRBJ1-1; d_call: -; v_call: TRBV6-5; clone_size: -; cdr3_nt: TGTGCCAGCAGGCAGGGTACGTCTGCTTTCTTT; cdr3_aa: CASRQGTSAFF
j_call: TRBJ2-7; d_call: TRBD2; v_call: TRBV5-4; clone_size: -; cdr3_nt: TGTGCCAGCAGCTTAGCGGGAGGGCTGGCCTACGAGCAGTACTTC; cdr3_aa: CASSLAGGLAYEQYF
j_call: TRBJ2-7; d_call: -; v_call: TRBV10-3; clone_size: -; cdr3_nt: TGTGCCATCAGTGGAGTAGCGGCTGTATACGAGCAGTACTTC; cdr3_aa: CAISGVAAVYEQYF
j_call: TRBJ1-2; d_call: TRBD1; v_call: TRBV19; clone_size: -; cdr3_nt: TGTGCCAGTAGCCCCACAGCCTCCAGGGGGTATGGCTACACCTTC; cdr3_aa: CASSPTASRGYGYTF
j_call: TRBJ2-1; d_call: -; v_call: TRBV5-4; clone_size: -; cdr3_nt: TGTGCCAGCAGCCGGGACTCAAACAATGAGCAGTTCTTC; cdr3_aa: CASSRDSNNEQFF
j_call: TRBJ2-3; d_call: TRBD2; v_call: TRBV27; clone_size: -; cdr3_nt: TGTGCCAGCAGTCGTCAATCTCTTGGGGGGGACACAGATACGCAGTATTTT; cdr3_aa: CASSRQSLGGDTDTQYF
j_call: TRBJ1-1; d_call: -; v_call: TRBV6-1; clone_size: -; cdr3_nt: TGTGCCAGCAGTGCCGAACGTGGGCAGGTGAACACTGAAGCTTTCTTT; cdr3_aa: CASSAERGQVNTEAFF
j_call: TRBJ1-5; d_call: -; v_call: TRBV7-2; clone_size: once; cdr3_nt: TGTGCCAGCAGCTTAATCCGGTGTCAGCCCCAGCATTTT; cdr3_aa: CASSLIRCQPQHF
j_call: TRBJ2-7; d_call: -; v_call: TRBV11-2; clone_size: -; cdr3_nt: TGTGCCAGCAGCTTCGGGGCAACGATTCGCGAGCAGTACTTC; cdr3_aa: CASSFGATIREQYF
j_call: TRBJ2-7; d_call: -; v_call: TRBV5-1; clone_size: -; cdr3_nt: TGCGCCAGCAGCTTGCTGCAGGGTTACGAGCAGTACTTC; cdr3_aa: CASSLLQGYEQYF
j_call: TRBJ1-2; d_call: TRBD1; v_call: TRBV6-5; clone_size: -; cdr3_nt: TGTGCCACCCGACAGGGGAACTATGGCTACACCTTC; cdr3_aa: CATRQGNYGYTF
j_call: TRBJ2-1; d_call: -; v_call: TRBV5-1; clone_size: -; cdr3_nt: TGCGCCAGCGCGGAGGTAGCGGTGACTGGTGAGCAGTTCTTC; cdr3_aa: CASAEVAVTGEQFF
j_call: TRBJ2-7; d_call: -; v_call: TRBV6-6; clone_size: -; cdr3_nt: TGTGCCAGCAGTTTCGACCGCTTGGGCGAGCAGTACTTC; cdr3_aa: CASSFDRLGEQYF
j_call: TRBJ1-1; d_call: -; v_call: TRBV27; clone_size: -; cdr3_nt: TGTGCCAGCAGTTTAGTTGTTGAGGGGTTACCTTTCTTT; cdr3_aa: CASSLVVEGLPFF